These 11 T cell receptor beta chains were all obtained from the same sample, sequenced in a study of blood T cell repertoires in COVID-19. Some clones are missing from TCRdb's copy, which holds only in-frame ones; the method was immunoSEQ multiplex PCR. The profile shows some 430,000 clones, around 91% of them singletons. Sequencing input: PBMCs or T cells enriched from blood (not recorded which). Receptors were obtained from a man aged 18 to 29 who had recovered from COVID-19.

This chain joins TRBV5-4 and TRBJ2-7; 9 bases line up with TRBD1. CDR1 and CDR2 from the germline V gene are SGHNT and YYREEE (reference sequence). The J segment lost 4 bases and the V segment lost 5 bases, leaving 7 bases of the junction unmatched. CDR3 length: 14 amino acids. CDR3 DNA sequence: TGTGCCAGCAGTATTGACGGGACAGGGTACGAGCAGTACTTC. This sequence encodes CASSIDGTGYEQYF.

This chain uses TRBV7-3 with TRBJ1-1; D may be TRBD1 (6 bases). CDR1 is SGHTA, CDR2 FQGTGA, per germline. The CDR3 is 15 amino acids. Trimming shortened V by 4 bases and J by 5 bases, and 17 bases separated the two germline ends. CDR3 sequence (DNA): TGTGCCAGCAGCTCTTCGGGGGGCTCGGGAACTGAAGCTTTCTTT. Its translation: CASSSSGGSGTEAFF.

The chain is built from TRBV5-1 and TRBJ2-4; TRBD1 aligns across 7 bases. The CDR3 is made up of 13 amino acids. V dropped 2 bases and J dropped 9; count of bases not matched to a gene: 5. Germline CDR1 is SGHRS and CDR2 is YFSETQ. Written as DNA, the CDR3 is TGCGCCAGCAGCTTAACAGGGGATAGCATTCAGTACTTC. Residues: CASSLTGDSIQYF.

The chain links TRBV10-3 to TRBJ2-7, with D maybe TRBD1 (7 bases). Germline CDR1 is ENHRY and CDR2 is SYGVKD. V was shortened by 6 bases and J by 4 bases, with 19 bases between the two germline ends. The CDR3 is made up of 15 amino acids. The CDR3 region has the DNA TGTGCCATCAGCCCAGACAGGGTGGGACTGTACGAGCAGTACTTC. It yields the protein CAISPDRVGLYEQYF.

The J gene is TRBJ1-2, the V gene TRBV19, with 7 bases matching TRBD1. J lost 5 bases, V lost 5 bases, and 5 bases had no gene match. This CDR3 has 13 residues. Germline CDR1 reads LNHDA; CDR2 reads SQIVND (reference sequence). The CDR3, as DNA: TGTGCCAGTAGTTTCCGGGACAGTTATGGCTACACCTTC. This gives the protein CASSFRDSYGYTF.

The gene calls are TRBV2 and TRBJ1-4; D may be TRBD1 (5 bases). CDR1 is SNHLY and CDR2 is FYNNEI in the germline V gene. With 6 bases removed from V and 2 bases from J, the gap between germline ends came to 13 bases. The CDR3 contains 15 residues. DNA of the CDR3: TGTGCCAGCAGGTATCAGGGTTCCACTAATGAAAAACTGTTTTTT. As protein: CASRYQGSTNEKLFF.

The chain combines TRBV19 with TRBJ2-7; 10 bases are a match to TRBD1. Germline loops: CDR1 LNHDA, CDR2 SQIVND (reference sequence). With V trimmed by 4 bases and J by 7 bases, 10 bases remained unmatched. The CDR3 is made up of 15 amino acids. The CDR3 loop is CASSTPGQGLGEQYF. Written as DNA, the CDR3 is TGTGCCAGTAGTACACCGGGACAGGGGCTTGGTGAGCAGTACTTC.

The J gene is TRBJ1-1, the V gene TRBV7-9; a possible D gene is TRBD1 (6 bases). CDR1 SEHNR and CDR2 FQNEAQ come from the germline V gene (reference sequence). V lost 5 bases and J lost 1, with 11 bases in between. This CDR3 has 14 residues. The CDR3 sequence: CASSAQQGNTEAFF. CDR3 nucleotides: TGTGCCAGCAGCGCACAACAGGGGAACACTGAAGCTTTCTTT. The whole variable domain, remainder taken from reference TRBV7-9 and TRBJ1-1, is DTGVSQNPRHKITKRGQNVTFRCDPISEHNRLYWYRQTLGQGPEFLTYFQNEAQLEKSRLLSDRFSAERPKGSFSTLEIQRTEQGDSAMYLCASSAQQGNTEAFFGQGTRLTVV.

The V gene is TRBV5-1, the J gene TRBJ1-2; 7 positions agree with TRBD1. V gave up 4 bases and J gave up 2 bases; unmatched junction bases: 8. Germline V CDR1 and CDR2: SGHRS, YFSETQ. This CDR3 has 15 amino acids. CDR3 amino acids: CASSRVEDRNYGYTF. The CDR3 bases are TGCGCCAGCAGCCGAGTAGAGGACAGGAACTATGGCTACACCTTC. Full variable domain (remainder filled in from reference TRBV5-1 and TRBJ1-2): KAGVTQTPRYLIKTRGQQVTLSCSPISGHRSVSWYQQTPGQGLQFLFEYFSETQRNKGNFPGRFSGRQFSNSRSEMNVSTLELGDSALYLCASSRVEDRNYGYTFGSGTRLTVV.

This clone occurred a few times. CDR3 loop: CASSQEQGAEQYF. The CDR3 DNA is TGTGCCAGCAGCCAAGAACAGGGAGCCGAGCAGTACTTC. The genes are TRBV14 and TRBJ2-7; possibly TRBD1 for D (6 bases). V lost 0 bases and J 6 bases, leaving 9 bases between the germline ends. The length of the CDR3 is 13 residues. Germline CDR1 SGHDN, CDR2 FVKESK. The full variable domain, rest sourced from reference TRBV14 and TRBJ2-7, is EAGVTQFPSHSVIEKGQTVTLRCDPISGHDNLYWYRRVMGKEIKFLLHFVKESKQDESGMPNNRFLAERTGGTYSTLKVQPAELEDSGVYFCASSQEQGAEQYFGPGTRLTVT.

The rearrangement joins TRBV14 to TRBJ1-6, with unresolved D. Germline V gene data show CDR1 as SGHDN and CDR2 as FVKESK. The CDR3 runs 12 residues. Trimming left V 4 bases short and J 10 bases short, with 8 bases between. CDR3 DNA sequence: TGTGCCAGCAGCCTCGGCGGGTCACCCCTCCACTTT. This codes for CASSLGGSPLHF.